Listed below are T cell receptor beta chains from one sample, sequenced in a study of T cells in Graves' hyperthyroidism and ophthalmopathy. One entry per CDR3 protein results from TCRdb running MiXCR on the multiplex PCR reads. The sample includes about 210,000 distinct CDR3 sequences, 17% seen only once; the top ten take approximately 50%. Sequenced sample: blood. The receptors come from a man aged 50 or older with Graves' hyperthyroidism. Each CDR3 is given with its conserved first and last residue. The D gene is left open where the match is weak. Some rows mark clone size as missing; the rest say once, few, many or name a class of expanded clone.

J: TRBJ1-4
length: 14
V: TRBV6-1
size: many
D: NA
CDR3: CASRTTAETEKLFF
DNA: TGTGCCAGCAGGACTACAGCGGAGACTGAAAAACTGTTTTTT

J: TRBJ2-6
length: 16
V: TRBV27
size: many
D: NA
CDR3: CASSLGRSSGANVLTF
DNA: TGTGCCAGCAGTTTGGGACGGAGCTCTGGGGCCAACGTCCTGACTTTC

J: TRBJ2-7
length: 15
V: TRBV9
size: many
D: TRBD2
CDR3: CASSVQGLAGGEQYF
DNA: TGTGCCAGCAGCGTACAGGGACTAGCGGGAGGCGAGCAGTACTTC

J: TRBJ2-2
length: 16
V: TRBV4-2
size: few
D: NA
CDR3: CASSQVAGRNTGELFF
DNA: TGTGCCAGCAGCCAAGTTGCGGGACGGAACACCGGGGAGCTGTTTTTT

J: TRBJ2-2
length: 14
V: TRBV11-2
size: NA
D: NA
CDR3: CASSLLRVTGEPFF
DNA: TGTGCCAGCAGCCTCCTTCGGGTCACCGGGGAGCCGTTTTTT

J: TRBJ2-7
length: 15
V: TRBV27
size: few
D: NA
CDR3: CAILLQGGAGYEQYF
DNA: TGTGCCATCCTCCTACAGGGAGGTGCGGGATACGAGCAGTACTTC

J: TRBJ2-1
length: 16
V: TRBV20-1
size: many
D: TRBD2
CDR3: CSARDLEGGDYNEQFF
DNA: TGCAGTGCTAGAGATCTCGAGGGAGGGGACTACAATGAGCAGTTCTTC

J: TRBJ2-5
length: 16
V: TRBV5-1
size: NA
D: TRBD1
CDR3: CASSLDRGRIVETQYF
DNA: TGCGCCAGCAGCTTGGATAGGGGGCGTATAGTAGAGACCCAGTACTTC

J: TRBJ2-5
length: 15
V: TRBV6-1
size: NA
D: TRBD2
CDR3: CASSGLAGGGETQYF
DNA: TGTGCCAGCAGTGGCCTAGCGGGAGGAGGAGAGACCCAGTACTTC

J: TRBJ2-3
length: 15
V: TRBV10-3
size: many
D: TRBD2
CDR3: CAISGLAGTADTQYF
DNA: TGTGCCATCAGTGGATTAGCGGGAACCGCAGATACGCAGTATTTT

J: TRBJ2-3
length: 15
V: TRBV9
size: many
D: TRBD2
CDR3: CASSVVSGGGDTQYF
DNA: TGTGCCAGCAGCGTAGTTAGCGGGGGAGGAGATACGCAGTATTTT

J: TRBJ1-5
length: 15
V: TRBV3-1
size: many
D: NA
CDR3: CASSQDMGGNQPQHF
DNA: TGTGCCAGCAGCCAAGACATGGGGGGGAATCAGCCCCAGCATTTT

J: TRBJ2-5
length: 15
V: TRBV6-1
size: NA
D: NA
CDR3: CASRHLGDREETQYF
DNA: TGTGCCAGCAGACATTTAGGGGACCGCGAAGAGACCCAGTACTTC

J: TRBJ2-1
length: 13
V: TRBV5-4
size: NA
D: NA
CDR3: CASSVRMSDEQFF
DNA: TGTGCCAGCAGCGTTCGTATGAGCGATGAGCAGTTCTTC

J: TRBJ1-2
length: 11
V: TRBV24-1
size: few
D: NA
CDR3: CATSDSNGYTF
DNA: TGTGCCACCAGTGATAGCAATGGCTACACCTTC

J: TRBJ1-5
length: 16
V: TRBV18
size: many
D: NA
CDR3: CASSPTFVRSNQPQHF
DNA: TGTGCCAGCTCACCAACTTTCGTAAGAAGCAATCAGCCCCAGCATTTT

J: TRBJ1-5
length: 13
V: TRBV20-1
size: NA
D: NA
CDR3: CSARRQSNQPQHF
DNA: TGCAGTGCTAGAAGACAGAGCAATCAGCCCCAGCATTTT

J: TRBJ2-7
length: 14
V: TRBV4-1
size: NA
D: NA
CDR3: CASSRGADSYEQYF
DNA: TGCGCCAGCAGCCGGGGGGCAGACTCCTACGAGCAGTACTTC

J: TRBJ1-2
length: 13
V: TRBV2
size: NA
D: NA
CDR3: CASSGTANYGYTF
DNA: TGTGCCAGCAGTGGGACAGCTAACTATGGCTACACCTTC

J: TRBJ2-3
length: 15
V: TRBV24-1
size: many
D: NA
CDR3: CATSDPGTSEGTQYF
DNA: TGTGCCACCAGTGATCCCGGGACCTCCGAAGGTACGCAGTATTTT

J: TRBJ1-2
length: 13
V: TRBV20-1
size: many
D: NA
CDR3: CSAKGPPNYGYTF
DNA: TGCAGTGCCAAGGGTCCTCCTAACTATGGCTACACCTTC

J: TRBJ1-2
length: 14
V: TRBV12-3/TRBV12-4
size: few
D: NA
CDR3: CASSLARQNYGYTF
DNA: TGTGCCAGCAGTTTAGCCCGACAGAACTATGGCTACACCTTC

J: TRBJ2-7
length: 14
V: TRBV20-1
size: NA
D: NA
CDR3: CSTNYPGGPYEQYF
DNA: TGCAGTACCAACTACCCCGGGGGGCCCTACGAGCAGTACTTC

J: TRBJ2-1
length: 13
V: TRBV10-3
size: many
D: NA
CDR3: CAISESWENEQFF
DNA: TGTGCCATCAGTGAGTCGTGGGAAAATGAGCAGTTCTTC

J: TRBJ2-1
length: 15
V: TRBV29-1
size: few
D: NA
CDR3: CSVSGGLSSYNEQFF
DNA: TGCAGCGTTTCGGGGGGCCTGAGCTCCTACAATGAGCAGTTCTTC

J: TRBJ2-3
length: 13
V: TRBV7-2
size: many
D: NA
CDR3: CASGRGPADTQYF
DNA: TGTGCCTCCGGCCGGGGGCCGGCAGATACGCAGTATTTT

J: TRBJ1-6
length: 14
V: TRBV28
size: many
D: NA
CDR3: CASRPHGAFSPLHF
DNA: TGTGCCAGCAGACCTCACGGGGCTTTCTCACCCCTCCACTTT

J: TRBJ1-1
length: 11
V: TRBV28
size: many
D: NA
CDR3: CASIRNTEAFF
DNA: TGTGCCAGCATCAGAAACACTGAAGCTTTCTTT

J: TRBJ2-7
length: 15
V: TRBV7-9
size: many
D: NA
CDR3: CASSQGASGMGEQYF
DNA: TGTGCCAGCAGTCAGGGGGCCAGCGGGATGGGCGAGCAGTACTTC

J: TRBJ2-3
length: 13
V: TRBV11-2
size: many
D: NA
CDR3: CASSTHSGPPQYF
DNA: TGTGCCAGCAGTACCCATTCCGGGCCCCCGCAGTATTTT

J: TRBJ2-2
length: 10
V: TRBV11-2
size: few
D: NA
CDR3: CASSFTRLFF
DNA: TGTGCCAGCAGTTTTACCCGGCTGTTTTTT

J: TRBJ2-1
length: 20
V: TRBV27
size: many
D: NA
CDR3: CASSWVVGQGRAGGPNEQFF
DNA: TGTGCCAGCAGTTGGGTTGTGGGACAGGGGAGAGCGGGAGGGCCGAATGAGCAGTTCTTC

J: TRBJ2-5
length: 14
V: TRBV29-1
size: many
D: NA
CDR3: CSVEVVARQETQYF
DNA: TGCAGCGTTGAAGTAGTGGCTAGACAAGAGACCCAGTACTTC

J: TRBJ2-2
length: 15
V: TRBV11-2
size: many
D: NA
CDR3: CASSLDGLATGELFF
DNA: TGTGCCAGCAGCTTAGATGGGCTAGCGACCGGGGAGCTGTTTTTT

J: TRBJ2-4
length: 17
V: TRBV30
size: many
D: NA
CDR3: CAWTTSWGRTARDIQYF
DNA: TGTGCCTGGACTACCTCGTGGGGGCGGACCGCTAGGGACATTCAGTACTTC

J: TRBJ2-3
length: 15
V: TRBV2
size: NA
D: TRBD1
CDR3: CASTYRGQVADTQYF
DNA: TGTGCCAGCACGTACAGGGGGCAGGTGGCGGATACGCAGTATTTT

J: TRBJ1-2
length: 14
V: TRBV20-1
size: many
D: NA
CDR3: CSAMSQGQGFGYTF
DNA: TGCAGTGCTATGTCGCAGGGTCAGGGTTTTGGCTACACCTTC

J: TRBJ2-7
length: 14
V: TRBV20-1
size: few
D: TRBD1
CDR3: CSADGQGWSYEQYF
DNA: TGCAGTGCAGATGGACAGGGATGGTCCTACGAGCAGTACTTC

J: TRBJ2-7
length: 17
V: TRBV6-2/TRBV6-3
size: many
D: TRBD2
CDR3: CASRLAVDAGISYEQYF
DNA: TGTGCCAGCAGACTAGCGGTGGACGCGGGGATCTCCTACGAGCAGTACTTC

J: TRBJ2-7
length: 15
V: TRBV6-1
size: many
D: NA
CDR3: CASSSSLWASREQYF
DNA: TGTGCCAGCAGTTCAAGCCTCTGGGCATCCCGAGAGCAGTACTTC

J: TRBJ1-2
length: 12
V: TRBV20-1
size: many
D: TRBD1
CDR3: CSASGDSYGYTF
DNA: TGCAGTGCTAGTGGGGACAGCTATGGCTACACCTTC

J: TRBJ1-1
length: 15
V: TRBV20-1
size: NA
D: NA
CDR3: CSARGRVGFRTEAFF
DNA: TGCAGTGCTAGAGGCAGGGTGGGTTTTCGCACTGAAGCTTTCTTT

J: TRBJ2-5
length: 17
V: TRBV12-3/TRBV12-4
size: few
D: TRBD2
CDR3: CASSLPRSSGSQETQYF
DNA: TGTGCCAGCAGTTTACCCCGGTCTAGCGGGAGCCAAGAGACCCAGTACTTC

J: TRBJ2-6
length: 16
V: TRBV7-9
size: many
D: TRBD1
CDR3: CASSLRGLSGANVLTF
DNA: TGTGCCAGCAGCCTTAGGGGGCTCTCTGGGGCCAACGTCCTGACTTTC

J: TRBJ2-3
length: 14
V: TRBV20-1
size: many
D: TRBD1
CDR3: CSARGTGVADTQYF
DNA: TGCAGTGCTAGAGGGACAGGGGTAGCGGATACGCAGTATTTT

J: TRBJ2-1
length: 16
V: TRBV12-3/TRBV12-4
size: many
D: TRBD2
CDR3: CASSSRTSGRIYEQFF
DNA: TGTGCCAGTTCCAGTAGGACTAGCGGGAGGATATATGAGCAGTTCTTC

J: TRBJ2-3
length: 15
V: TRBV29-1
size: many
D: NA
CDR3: CSVEDALVSTDTQYF
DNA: TGCAGCGTTGAAGATGCTCTAGTGAGCACAGATACGCAGTATTTT

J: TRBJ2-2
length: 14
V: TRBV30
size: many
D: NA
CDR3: CAWSVLGPSGELFF
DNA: TGTGCCTGGAGTGTATTGGGGCCGAGCGGGGAGCTGTTTTTT

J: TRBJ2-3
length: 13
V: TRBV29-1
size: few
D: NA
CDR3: CSVASQRSDTQYF
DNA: TGCAGCGTTGCGTCACAGCGCTCAGATACGCAGTATTTT

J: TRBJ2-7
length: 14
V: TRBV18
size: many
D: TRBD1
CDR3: CASSLGTGPYEQYF
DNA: TGTGCCAGCTCACTCGGGACAGGCCCCTACGAGCAGTACTTC

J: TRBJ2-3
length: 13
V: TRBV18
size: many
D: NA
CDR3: CASSPVDTDTQYF
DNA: TGTGCCAGCTCACCAGTTGATACAGATACGCAGTATTTT

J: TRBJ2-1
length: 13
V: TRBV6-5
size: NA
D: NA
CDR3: CASSYGRDNEQFF
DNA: TGTGCCAGCAGTTACGGGCGGGACAATGAGCAGTTCTTC

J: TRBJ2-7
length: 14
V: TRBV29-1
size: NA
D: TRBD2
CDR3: CSVDVAGGTYEQYF
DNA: TGCAGCGTTGATGTAGCGGGAGGTACCTACGAGCAGTACTTC